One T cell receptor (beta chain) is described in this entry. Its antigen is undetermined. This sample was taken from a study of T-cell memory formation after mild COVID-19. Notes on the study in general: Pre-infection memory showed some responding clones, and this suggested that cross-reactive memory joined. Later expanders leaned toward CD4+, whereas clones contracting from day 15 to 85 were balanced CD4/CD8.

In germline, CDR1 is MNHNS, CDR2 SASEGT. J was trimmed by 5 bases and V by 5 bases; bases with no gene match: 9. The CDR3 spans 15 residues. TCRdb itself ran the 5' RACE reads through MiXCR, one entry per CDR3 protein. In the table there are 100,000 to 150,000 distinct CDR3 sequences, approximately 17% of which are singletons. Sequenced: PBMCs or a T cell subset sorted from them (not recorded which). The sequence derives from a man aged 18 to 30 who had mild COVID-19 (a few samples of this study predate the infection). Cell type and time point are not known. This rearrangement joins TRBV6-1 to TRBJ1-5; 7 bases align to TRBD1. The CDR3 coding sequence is TGTGCCAGCAGTTCGACAGGGTTTTCATATCAGCCCCAGCATTTT. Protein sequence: CASSSTGFSYQPQHF.